This T cell receptor (beta chain) was captured by sequencing in a study of somatic mutations in cytotoxic T cells in rheumatoid arthritis. The data were produced by immunoSEQ multiplex PCR, yet TCRdb's version contains in-frame clones alone and is incomplete. The sample contains roughly 10,000 clones, roughly four fifths of which appear only once. V was shortened by 7 bases and J by 6 bases, with 12 bases between the two germline ends. Germline lookup yields CDR1 SQVTM and CDR2 ANQGSEA. The CDR3 length is 11 residues. The sequence was collected from a woman aged 45-65 years in good health. This chain uses TRBV29-1 with TRBJ1-2; a weak D match, TRBD1 (5 bases). Sequenced material: CD8+ T cells sorted from blood. CDR3 DNA: TGCAGCGCCCTCAGGGAAGATGGCTACACCTTC. Amino acids: CSALREDGYTF.